This T cell receptor (beta chain) derives from a study of T-cell memory formation after mild COVID-19. Findings and limits, study-wide: SARS-CoV-2 specificity was not confirmed for second-wave clones peaking on day 37. Some SARS-CoV-2-responding clones were already detected in memory before infection. Clones shrinking from day 15 to 85 showed even CD4/CD8 mixes; later expanders tilted CD4+.

It was 5'RACE with constant-segment primers that produced the TCR alpha and TCR beta cDNA libraries, which carried sample barcodes and UMIs. TCRdb redid the calling of the 5' RACE reads with MiXCR, one entry per CDR3 protein. The data hold hundreds of thousands of distinct CDR3 sequences, with about a sixth observed a single time. The CDR3 runs to 17 residues. J gave up 3 bases and V 5 bases, and 11 bases lay outside the gene matches. This clonotype was seen repeatedly, ten times or more. As yet, its antigen is unknown. Sequenced sample: PBMCs or a T cell subset sorted from them (not recorded which). The TCR was taken from an adult woman who had mild COVID-19 (a few samples of this study predate the infection). Cell type and time point are not known. V gene TRBV12-3 or TRBV12-4 combines with J gene TRBJ2-5; 11 bases are a match to TRBD2. Here the CDR3 DNA reads TGTGCCAGCAGTCAAGGAACTAGCGGGGGACATAAAGAGACCCAGTACTTC. Amino acids: CASSQGTSGGHKETQYF.